This TCR beta chain was profiled in a study of shared clonotypes between healthy human individuals. Findings and caveats of the study: Researchers found naive subsets generally carried larger estimated richness than memory subsets.

Worth noting for this clone: What it binds is unknown.

Sorted subsets were amplified in replicate PCRs using 200 to 250 ng DNA, 30,000 to 35,000 T cell genomes. The assay was immunoSEQ multiplex PCR, and TCRdb's table has in-frame clones only and misses some. The sample has over a million clones, approximately 80% seen once. V shed 1 base and J shed 2 bases, with 14 bases lying between them. Germline CDR1 reads LNHNV; CDR2 reads YYDKDF (reference sequence). The CDR3 covers 16 residues. Sample: memory CD4+ T cells from PBMCs. The sample's subset: CD45RA-negative fraction. V is TRBV15 and J is TRBJ2-5; tentatively, D is TRBD2 (5 bases). The receptor was derived from a man between 18 and 35 years old in good health. Some clones in this sample may be carry-over from other donors' samples. The CDR3 DNA follows: TGTGCCACCAGCAGAGGGAAGGGAGCGGCACAAGAGACCCAGTACTTC. Protein product: CATSRGKGAAQETQYF.